This T cell receptor beta chain was captured in a study of control samples from healthy donors and cancer patients. Germline CDR1 and CDR2: SGHTA and FQGNSA. V trimming: 2 bases; J trimming: 7 bases; junction bases outside the gene matches: 11. The CDR3 runs 16 residues. Here immunoSEQ multiplex PCR was the method, and the copy in TCRdb shows in-frame clones only, minus some. The top ten hold about 4% of the sample, which has about 170,000 clones, around 93% seen once. This clonotype originated in a woman aged 55-69 years in good health. Sequencing was carried out using blood. The chain joins TRBV7-2 to TRBJ1-2; 9 bases are a match to TRBD1. The CDR3 nucleotides are TGTGCCAGCAGCTTATATAGGGGGGGACAGGGAAGTGGCTACACCTTC. It is translated as CASSLYRGGQGSGYTF.